These 24 T cell receptor beta chains share one sample of origin, sequenced in a study of blood T cell repertoires in COVID-19. Sequencing was performed with immunoSEQ multiplex PCR; in TCRdb, only in-frame clones are kept and a portion is missing. Among a few hundred thousand clones listed, more than 70% were seen once. The specimen was peripheral blood. The receptors come from a woman in her 50s who had recovered from COVID-19.

This clone was counted only a few times. The chain has TRBV27 and TRBJ1-1; 7 bases line up with TRBD1. The length of the CDR3 is 12 residues. V shed 4 bases, J shed 8 bases, and the junction held 4 bases outside the gene matches. CDR1 MNHEY and CDR2 SMNVEV come from the germline V gene (reference sequence). CDR3 loop: CASSSVTGEAFF. The DNA of the CDR3 is TGTGCCAGCAGTTCGGTGACAGGGGAAGCTTTCTTT.

This clone was counted a few times. The chain couples TRBV20-1 to TRBJ1-2; no firm D call. CDR3 length equals 11 residues. V lost 6 bases and J lost 7, with 12 bases in between. Germline-derived CDR1 and CDR2 are DFQATT and SNEGSKA (reference sequence). The CDR3 nucleotides read TGCAGTGCCCGGGGTCTCGGTGGCTACACCTTC. Its translation: CSARGLGGYTF.

The V gene is TRBV15, the J gene TRBJ2-5; 10 bases match TRBD1. The germline V gene has CDR1 LNHNV and CDR2 YYDKDF (reference sequence). The ends lost 3 bases at V and 5 bases at J; junction bases unmatched: 6. This CDR3 has 15 amino acids. The CDR3 region is CATSSRTGGVETQYF. In DNA form, the CDR3 reads TGTGCCACCAGCAGTAGGACAGGGGGGGTGGAGACCCAGTACTTC.

CDR3: CASSLDFRDEQYF. The CDR3 bases are TGTGCCAGCAGTTTAGACTTCAGGGACGAGCAGTACTTC. V gene TRBV28 combines with J gene TRBJ2-7; the D gene is possibly TRBD1 (5 bases). The CDR3 extends over 13 amino acids. The V gene lost 2 bases and the J gene lost 5 bases, with 10 bases spanning the gap. Germline V gene data show CDR1 as MDHEN and CDR2 as SYDVKM.

The V gene is TRBV4-2, the J gene TRBJ2-1, with 12 bases lining up with TRBD2. V lost 0 bases and J lost 6; bases outside the gene matches: 3. CDR3 length equals 16 residues. Germline V gene sequence: CDR1 LGHNA, CDR2 YNFKEQ. The CDR3 DNA reads as TGTGCCAGCAGCCAAGATAAACTAGCGGGGGGCAATGAGCAGTTCTTC. Protein: CASSQDKLAGGNEQFF.

V usage is TRBV6-5 and J usage is TRBJ1-2, with D possibly being TRBD1 (5 bases). Looked up from germline, CDR1 is MNHEY and CDR2 is SVGAGI. The length of the CDR3 is 15 residues. The ends were cut back, 5 bases at V and 6 bases at J, with 19 bases in the middle. CDR3 region: CASSPSSGEQDGYTF. CDR3 DNA: TGTGCCAGCAGTCCCAGTTCGGGCGAACAGGATGGCTACACCTTC.

The chain combines TRBV5-1 with TRBJ2-5, with unresolved D. V gave up 2 bases and J gave up 2 bases, with 7 bases separating them. The CDR3 extends over 13 amino acids. Germline-derived CDR1 and CDR2 are SGHRS and YFSETQ. As DNA, the CDR3 is TGCGCCAGCAGCTTCGCCAGACAAGAGACCCAGTACTTC. It translates to CASSFARQETQYF. The full variable domain, its missing parts supplied by reference TRBV5-1 and TRBJ2-5, is KAGVTQTPRYLIKTRGQQVTLSCSPISGHRSVSWYQQTPGQGLQFLFEYFSETQRNKGNFPGRFSGRQFSNSRSEMNVSTLELGDSALYLCASSFARQETQYFGPGTRLLVL.

The chain is built from TRBV18 and TRBJ1-5; 7 bases align to TRBD1. From germline, CDR1 is KGHSH and CDR2 LQKENI. The CDR3 length is 17 residues. V trimming: 2 bases; J trimming: 0 bases; junction bases outside the gene matches: 7. The CDR3 region is CASSPSPGQSSNQPQHF. The DNA of the CDR3 is TGTGCCAGCTCACCAAGTCCGGGACAGTCTAGCAATCAGCCCCAGCATTTT.

The chain combines TRBV27 with TRBJ1-1; D remains unclear. V was cut by 7 bases and J by 4 bases, with 7 bases left in between. The CDR3 runs 11 residues. CDR1 and CDR2 (germline): MNHEY, SMNVEV (reference sequence). The CDR3 region has the DNA TGTGCCAGCAAATCAGGCACTGAAGCTTTCTTT. It encodes CASKSGTEAFF.

This clone has just one count. The genes are TRBV7-4 and TRBJ1-1; D unresolved. V lost 5 bases to trimming and J lost 2 bases, with 15 bases between them. The CDR3 contains 15 residues. Germline CDR1 and CDR2: SGHVT and SQSDAQ. CDR3 amino acids: CASSLSRQANTEAFF. The DNA of the CDR3 is TGTGCCAGCAGCCTTAGTAGGCAGGCTAACACTGAAGCTTTCTTT.

The table lists this clone with a few counts. The CDR3 loop reads CASTYRPVGVDYGYTF. The CDR3 nucleotides read TGTGCCAGCACCTACCGCCCGGTCGGGGTGGACTATGGCTACACCTTC. The genes are TRBV2 and TRBJ1-2, with D hard to call. In germline, CDR1 is SNHLY, CDR2 FYNNEI. Trimming pared 7 bases from V and 3 bases from J, leaving 21 bases between. This CDR3 is built from 16 residues.

The chain has TRBV30 and TRBJ1-1; maybe TRBD1 (5 bases). This CDR3 comprises 18 residues. With 0 bases removed from V and 4 bases from J, the gap between germline ends came to 24 bases. Per germline, CDR1 GTSNPN and CDR2 SVGIG (reference sequence). CDR3 residues: CAWSVRYTAATGGTEAFF. In DNA form, the CDR3 reads TGTGCCTGGAGTGTACGGTACACCGCCGCCACGGGGGGCACTGAAGCTTTCTTT.

As regards this clone: The junction departs from germline at one end; a sequencing error may be responsible. The CDR3 region is CASREAYTQYF. The CDR3 region has the DNA TGTGCCAGCAGGGAAGCCTATACGCAGTATTTT. The chain is built from TRBV2 and TRBJ2-3; D is ambiguous. CDR1 and CDR2 from the germline V gene are SNHLY and FYNNEI. The CDR3 is 11 residues long.

Notes on this clone: The same CDR3 also results from other DNA sequences found in this sample. The chain uses TRBV4-1 and TRBJ2-5, with TRBD1 as a possible D gene (6 bases). CDR1 MGHRA and CDR2 YSYEKL come from the germline V gene. This CDR3 is built from 14 residues. V lost 3 bases, J lost 5 bases, and 13 bases lay in between. The CDR3 sequence: CASSQGGGGETQYF. Written as DNA, the CDR3 is TGCGCCAGCAGCCAGGGTGGGGGCGGGGAGACCCAGTACTTC.

This chain uses TRBV18 with TRBJ2-1; TRBD2 agrees at 8 bases. With 1 base clipped from V and 8 bases from J, the junction kept 7 bases outside the gene matches. The CDR3 runs 15 residues. Per germline, CDR1 KGHSH and CDR2 LQKENI. The CDR3 spells CASSPHGGAVDEQFF. The CDR3 bases are TGTGCCAGCTCACCACACGGGGGGGCGGTGGATGAGCAGTTCTTC.

The V and J genes are TRBV10-2 and TRBJ1-6; TRBD1 matches 11 bases. CDR1 is WSHSY, CDR2 SAAADI, per germline. The ends lost 2 bases at V and 6 bases at J; junction bases unmatched: 6. The CDR3 contains 17 residues. CDR3 loop: CASSEASGTGGNSPLHF. The CDR3 nucleotides are TGCGCCAGCAGTGAGGCTTCCGGGACAGGGGGTAATTCACCCCTCCACTTT.

This clone appeared many times. The chain is built from TRBV20-1 and TRBJ1-5, with 8 bases matching TRBD1. CDR3 length equals 15 residues. Germline trimming cut 3 bases from V and 4 bases from J; bases unmatched to any gene: 8. Germline V gives CDR1 DFQATT, CDR2 SNEGSKA (reference sequence). CDR3 residues: CSASPTGDRNQPQHF. Written as DNA, the CDR3 is TGCAGTGCTAGTCCGACAGGGGACCGAAATCAGCCCCAGCATTTT.

The chain combines TRBV7-9 with TRBJ2-3; D might be TRBD2 (6 bases). The CDR3 runs to 13 residues. Germline V CDR1 and CDR2: SEHNR, FQNEAQ (reference sequence). V was clipped by 8 bases and J by 5 bases, with 14 bases between them. This CDR3 reads CASLGQGGDTQYF. The DNA of the CDR3 is TGTGCCAGCTTGGGGCAGGGAGGAGATACGCAGTATTTT.

The rearrangement uses TRBV6-4 and TRBJ2-1, with 7 nucleotides matching TRBD2. Germline lookup yields CDR1 MRHNA and CDR2 SNTAGT. After removal of 8 bases from V and 7 bases from J, the junction contained 5 bases not matched to a gene. This CDR3 is 12 amino acids long. The CDR3 spells CASGEGGNEQFF. CDR3 nucleotides: TGTGCCAGCGGGGAGGGAGGGAATGAGCAGTTCTTC.

This sequence joins TRBV14 and TRBJ1-1; 10 bases are a match to TRBD1. The ends lost 2 bases at V and 11 bases at J; junction bases unmatched: 17. This CDR3 contains 17 residues. Germline loops: CDR1 SGHDN, CDR2 FVKESK. The DNA of the CDR3 is TGTGCCAGCAGCCAACTTACTATCCGGGACAGGGGCCGGGGGGCTTTCTTT. This gives the protein CASSQLTIRDRGRGAFF.

This clone was seen a handful of times. This chain joins TRBV6-2 or TRBV6-3 and TRBJ2-1; D is unresolved. The V and J ends lost 4 bases and 5 bases respectively, with 12 bases between them. The CDR3 has 14 amino acids. CDR1 is MNHEY, CDR2 SVGEGT, per germline. CDR3 sequence (DNA): TGTGCCAGCAGTTTCGCGGTGAAGGACAATGAGCAGTTCTTC. It is translated as CASSFAVKDNEQFF.

The J gene is TRBJ2-5, the V gene TRBV30, with 10 bases lining up with TRBD2. The V gene's germline CDR1 is GTSNPN and CDR2 SVGIG (reference sequence). This CDR3 is built from 14 residues. V lost 5 bases to trimming and J lost 5 bases; unmatched junction nucleotides: 8. The DNA of the CDR3 is TGTGCCTGGGGGTTGCTAGCGGGGGCTGAGACCCAGTACTTC. Protein product: CAWGLLAGAETQYF.

The chain joins TRBV28 to TRBJ2-7; TRBD1 is a possible D gene (5 bases). V was clipped by 6 bases and J by 1 base, with 19 bases between them. CDR3 size: 16 residues. Germline values: CDR1 MDHEN, CDR2 SYDVKM. The chain's CDR3 is CASSPAEMGRSYEQYF. The CDR3 DNA sequence: TGTGCCAGCAGCCCCGCCGAGATGGGGCGGTCCTACGAGCAGTACTTC.

The CDR3 sequence: CASSSSRLETQYF. CDR3 coding DNA: TGTGCCAGCAGCTCCTCTCGACTGGAGACCCAGTACTTC. This chain uses TRBV5-4 with TRBJ2-5; unclear D gene. The CDR3 covers 13 residues. Germline V gives CDR1 SGHNT, CDR2 YYREEE (reference sequence). V was cut by 3 bases and J by 5 bases, with 11 bases left in between.